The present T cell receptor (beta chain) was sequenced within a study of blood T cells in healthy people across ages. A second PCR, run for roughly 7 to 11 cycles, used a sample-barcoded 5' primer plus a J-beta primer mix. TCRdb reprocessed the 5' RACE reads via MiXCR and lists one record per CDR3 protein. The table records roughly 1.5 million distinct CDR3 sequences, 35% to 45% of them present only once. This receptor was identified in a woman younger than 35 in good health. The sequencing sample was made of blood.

CDR3 residues: CSVGLGGQVGGYTF. Here the CDR3 DNA reads TGCAGCGTTGGCTTGGGGGGGCAGGTTGGAGGCTACACCTTC. The chain links TRBV29-1 to TRBJ1-2; a weak D match, TRBD1 (6 bases). CDR1 is SQVTM and CDR2 is ANQGSEA in the germline V gene. The V gene lost 4 bases and the J gene lost 8 bases, with 20 bases spanning the gap. The CDR3 is 14 residues long.